This T cell receptor beta chain comes out of a study of shared clonotypes between healthy human individuals. Study-wide context: The donor pool was made up of two women and a few men aged 18 to 49. Each donor contributed plates that comprised three CD4 naive, three CD4 memory, two CD8 naive and one CD8 memory. Points from the study as a whole: Naive CD4 clonotypes were shared across a few donors at roughly 5%.

V gave up 0 bases and J gave up 2 bases, with 11 bases separating them. The CDR3 totals 15 residues. CDR1 and CDR2 from the germline V gene are SGDLS and YYNGEE. The naive CD8 subset, CD45RO-negative cells positively selected for CCR7, excluded terminally differentiated effector memory CD45RA+ cells. A note on this clone: Antigen unknown.

Researchers ran the assay at a deep level. Repertoires were generated with immunoSEQ multiplex PCR, while TCRdb's copy carries only in-frame clones and drops some. The sample lists around 2.1 million clones; 85% to 95% were seen once. The sequencing sample was made of naive CD8+ T cells from PBMCs. The rearrangement uses TRBV9 and TRBJ2-5; a possible D gene is TRBD1 (5 bases). The source of this sequence is a man younger than 35 in good health. Some clones in this sample may be carry-over from other donors' samples. The CDR3 sequence is CASSVGGSHQETQYF. As DNA, the CDR3 is TGTGCCAGCAGCGTAGGGGGCAGCCATCAAGAGACCCAGTACTTC.